Presented here are 25 T cell receptor beta chains from one specimen sequenced in a study of OX40 agonist ivuxolimab in advanced cancers. The repertoire was sequenced with immunoSEQ multiplex PCR; TCRdb's copy has only in-frame clones and lacks some. The sample has under 110,000 clones; just over 90% are singletons. This specimen was CD4+ or CD8+ T cells sorted from blood, taken in a trial of the OX40 agonist ivuxolimab. Every receptor here comes from an adult with an advanced solid tumor such as melanoma, head and neck, liver or kidney cancer.

The chain joins TRBV2 to TRBJ1-4; D call uncertain. CDR3 length: 19 residues. Trimming removed 2 bases at V and 8 bases at J, with 27 bases between. Germline V CDR1 and CDR2: SNHLY, FYNNEI. This chain's CDR3 is CASSESRAGRNGPGEKLFF. CDR3 DNA: TGTGCCAGCAGTGAAAGTCGGGCAGGACGAAACGGCCCGGGGGAAAAACTGTTTTTT.

This clone was detected only once. The chain couples TRBV5-4 to TRBJ1-5; D unclear. This CDR3 is built from 15 residues. CDR1 is SGHNT, CDR2 YYREEE, per germline (reference sequence). V lost 2 bases, J lost 2 bases, and 11 bases lay in between. The CDR3 loop is CASSLTGDGNQPQHF. The CDR3 DNA is TGTGCCAGCAGCTTAACTGGGGATGGCAATCAGCCCCAGCATTTT.

The V gene is TRBV6-1, the J gene TRBJ1-3; D call uncertain. Germline values: CDR1 MNHNS, CDR2 SASEGT. This CDR3 contains 14 residues. V was pared by 7 bases and J by 0 bases, with 10 bases between. The CDR3 loop is CASKGLYSGNTIYF. The CDR3, as DNA: TGTGCCAGCAAGGGCCTGTACTCTGGAAACACCATATATTTT.

This chain links TRBV5-4 with TRBJ1-1, with D possibly TRBD1 on 6 matching bases. Germline CDR1 SGHNT, CDR2 YYREEE (reference sequence). The CDR3 extends over 15 amino acids. V shed 0 bases and J shed 2 bases, with 11 bases lying between them. The CDR3 nucleotides read TGTGCCAGCAGCTTGGAGGGGACACCTAACACTGAAGCTTTCTTT. It yields the protein CASSLEGTPNTEAFF.

V is TRBV7-9 and J is TRBJ1-2; D is uncertain. The CDR3 runs to 13 residues. The germline V gene encodes CDR1 SEHNR and CDR2 FQNEAQ (reference sequence). V gave up 6 bases and J gave up 8 bases, with 16 bases separating them. This chain's CDR3 is CASSDESGRGYTF. For the CDR3, the DNA is TGTGCCAGCAGTGATGAAAGCGGGCGCGGCTACACCTTC.

The sample holds a few counts of this clone. The V and J genes are TRBV4-2 and TRBJ2-2, with 7 bases lining up with TRBD1. Germline V gene lookup returns CDR1 LGHNA and CDR2 YNFKEQ. The CDR3 consists of 14 residues. J was trimmed by 3 bases and V by 5 bases; bases with no gene match: 3. The chain's CDR3 is CASSDRAYTGELFF. The CDR3 DNA is TGTGCCAGCAGCGACAGGGCGTACACCGGGGAGCTGTTTTTT.

CDR3 bases: TGTGCCTGGAGAGACAGGGTCTTAGCTGGAAACACCATATATTTT. It specifies CAWRDRVLAGNTIYF. The V and J genes are TRBV30 and TRBJ1-3, with TRBD1 identical over 7 bases. V lost 3 bases to trimming and J lost 2 bases; unmatched junction nucleotides: 7. Germline V gene data show CDR1 as GTSNPN and CDR2 as SVGIG (reference sequence). The CDR3 consists of 15 residues.

The table lists this clone with a count of one. This chain uses TRBV6-6 with TRBJ2-3; the D call may be TRBD1 or TRBD2 (6 bases each). Germline assignment: CDR1 MNHNY and CDR2 SVGAGI (reference sequence). The CDR3 has 16 residues. Trimming left V 0 bases short and J 3 bases short, with 13 bases between. CDR3 region: CASSYSRGGRTDTQYF. CDR3 DNA: TGTGCCAGCAGTTACTCGAGAGGGGGGCGGACAGATACGCAGTATTTT.

The chain recombines TRBV10-3 with TRBJ2-2, with D possibly being TRBD1 (5 bases). The germline gives CDR1 ENHRY, CDR2 SYGVKD. The CDR3 spans 15 residues. The germline V and J ends were trimmed by 0 bases and 5 bases, with 10 bases remaining between them. CDR3 nucleotides: TGTGCCATCAGTGAGTCGGCAGGGCGGACCGGGGAGCTGTTTTTT. As protein: CAISESAGRTGELFF.

The rearrangement uses TRBV6-1 and TRBJ1-1; TRBD1 is a possible D gene (5 bases). From germline, CDR1 is MNHNS and CDR2 SASEGT. Trimming removed 5 bases from V and 1 base from J, with 8 bases in between. The CDR3 covers 13 residues. The CDR3 DNA reads TGTGCCAGCAGTAAAGGACAGAACACTGAAGCTTTCTTT. Translating gives CASSKGQNTEAFF.

This clone has just one count. The CDR3 nucleotides are TGTGCCATCAGTGATAGCCTAGTTCCCAATGAGCAGTTCTTC. Residues: CAISDSLVPNEQFF. V and J are TRBV10-3 and TRBJ2-1, with unresolved D. The CDR3 is 14 residues long. The ends were cut back, 3 bases at V and 6 bases at J, with 12 bases in the middle. Germline CDR1 ENHRY, CDR2 SYGVKD.

This chain links TRBV7-6 with TRBJ2-3, with 7 bases aligning to TRBD2. Looked up from germline, CDR1 is SGHVS and CDR2 is FNYEAQ. The length of the CDR3 is 18 residues. Trimming removed 1 base from V and 2 bases from J; junction bases left unmatched: 12. Here the CDR3 reads CASSLETLVGGTTDTQYF. The CDR3 nucleotides are TGTGCCAGCAGCTTAGAGACTCTCGTCGGGGGGACCACAGATACGCAGTATTTT.

The rearrangement joins TRBV11-3 to TRBJ1-1; perhaps TRBD1 as D (5 bases). Trimming took 5 bases from V and 0 from J, leaving 10 bases between them. In germline, CDR1 is SGHNT, CDR2 YENEEA. The CDR3 runs 14 residues. The CDR3 is CASSHDSMNTEAFF. CDR3 DNA: TGTGCCAGCAGCCACGACAGCATGAACACTGAAGCTTTCTTT.

This chain links TRBV7-9 with TRBJ2-3; no clear D. Trimming removed 1 base at V and 4 bases at J, with 3 bases between. Germline V lookup: CDR1 SEHNR, CDR2 FQNEAQ (reference sequence). The CDR3 runs to 12 residues. In DNA, the CDR3 is TGTGCCAGCAGCTTAGAGGCAGATACGCAGTATTTT. Its protein is CASSLEADTQYF.

This clone has only one observation. The chain has TRBV29-1 and TRBJ1-5, with D possibly TRBD1 on 5 matching bases. V lost 1 base and J lost 0, with 22 bases in between. CDR1 is SQVTM, CDR2 ANQGSEA, per germline. This CDR3 has 19 residues. CDR3 DNA sequence: TGCAGCGTTGAAGGCGCAGGGTTCCAAAGGCTGTCTAGCAATCAGCCCCAGCATTTT. Translated: CSVEGAGFQRLSSNQPQHF. Variable domain in full (rest from reference TRBV29-1 and TRBJ1-5): SAVISQKPSRDICQRGTSLTIQCQVDSQVTMMFWYRQQPGQSLTLIATANQGSEATYESGFVIDKFPISRPNLTFSTLTVSNMSPEDSSIYLCSVEGAGFQRLSSNQPQHFGDGTRLSIL.

This clone appeared once. This chain connects TRBV6-6 to TRBJ2-3; TRBD1 is a possible D gene (6 bases). V lost 6 bases and J 2 bases, leaving 15 bases between the germline ends. Germline assignment: CDR1 MNHNY and CDR2 SVGAGI (reference sequence). The CDR3 is 15 amino acids. The DNA for the CDR3 is TGTGCCAGCAGAAATACAGGGTTTGCCACAGATACGCAGTATTTT. This gives the protein CASRNTGFATDTQYF.

The V call is TRBV7-8, the J call TRBJ1-3; no clear D gene. The V gene lost 3 bases and the J gene lost 4 bases, with 7 bases spanning the gap. Per germline, CDR1 SGHVS and CDR2 FQNEAQ. The CDR3 loop spans 13 amino acids. This CDR3 reads CASSFEGGNTIYF. CDR3 nucleotide sequence: TGTGCCAGCAGCTTTGAAGGGGGAAACACCATATATTTT.

In its sample, this clone was seen a few times. V gene TRBV29-1 combines with J gene TRBJ1-3; no clear D. The CDR3 spans 12 residues. V shed 4 bases and J shed 0 bases, with 4 bases lying between them. The germline gives CDR1 SQVTM, CDR2 ANQGSEA. The CDR3 nucleotides read TGCAGCGTTGTCTCCTCTGGAAACACCATATATTTT. The encoded protein is CSVVSSGNTIYF.

The J gene is TRBJ1-5, the V gene TRBV5-8; 7 nucleotides match TRBD1. The V gene end was trimmed by 5 bases and the J gene end by 4 bases; junction bases not matched to a gene: 6. Germline V gene data show CDR1 as SGHTS and CDR2 as YDEGEE. The CDR3 covers 14 residues. CDR3 sequence (DNA): TGTGCCAGCAGAAGAGGGACAGCTAATCAGCCCCAGCATTTT. It yields the protein CASRRGTANQPQHF.

The chain is built from TRBV9 and TRBJ1-2; 11 bases fit TRBD1. Losses at the gene ends were 0 bases for V and 8 bases for J; bases not matched to a gene: 12. CDR1 is SGDLS and CDR2 is YYNGEE in the germline V gene. The CDR3 sequence is 17 residues long. CDR3 protein: CASSVGVGQGARQGYTF. CDR3 bases: TGTGCCAGCAGCGTAGGTGTCGGACAGGGGGCACGTCAAGGCTACACCTTC.

V and J are TRBV30 and TRBJ1-2; no clear D gene. V shed 5 bases and J shed 2 bases, with 9 bases lying between them. Germline lookup yields CDR1 GTSNPN and CDR2 SVGIG (reference sequence). The CDR3 runs 12 residues. The CDR3 spells CAWAVSNYGYTF. DNA for the CDR3: TGTGCCTGGGCAGTGTCCAACTATGGCTACACCTTC. The variable domain in full, completed from reference TRBV30 and TRBJ1-2, reads SQTIHQWPATLVQPVGSPLSLECTVEGTSNPNLYWYRQAAGRGLQLLFYSVGIGQISSEVPQNLSASRPQDRQFILSSKKLLLSDSGFYLCAWAVSNYGYTFGSGTRLTVV.

This clone was observed once. DNA of the CDR3: TGTGCCTGGAGTGTAGTGGTTGCCACTGAAGCTTTCTTT. It codes for CAWSVVVATEAFF. J is TRBJ1-1 and V is TRBV30, with D unresolved. This CDR3 contains 13 residues. The germline CDR1 and CDR2 sequences are GTSNPN and SVGIG (reference sequence). Trimming removed 0 bases at V and 4 bases at J, with 9 bases between.

The rearrangement joins TRBV6-5 to TRBJ1-5; unclear D gene. The length of the CDR3 is 15 residues. Germline V gives CDR1 MNHEY, CDR2 SVGAGI. Trimming stripped 5 bases from V and 0 bases from J, with 11 bases between. In nucleotides, the CDR3 is TGTGCCAGCAGTAAAACGGGAGGTAGCAATCAGCCCCAGCATTTT. This gives the protein CASSKTGGSNQPQHF.

The V gene is TRBV6-5, the J gene TRBJ2-7; D is perhaps TRBD2 (7 bases). V gave up 6 bases and J gave up 7 bases, with 16 bases separating them. The CDR3 sequence is 13 residues long. Looked up from germline, CDR1 is MNHEY and CDR2 is SVGAGI. CDR3 in DNA: TGTGCCAGCAGAATGGGGGGGCTGAGAGAGCAGTACTTC. Amino acid sequence: CASRMGGLREQYF.

The chain is built from TRBV10-2 and TRBJ2-1, with 10 nucleotides matching TRBD2. Trimming cost V 3 bases and J 8 bases; bases outside gene matches: 7. This CDR3 spans 15 amino acids. CDR1 is WSHSY, CDR2 SAAADI, per germline. The CDR3 loop is CASSDPAGGPYEQFF. For the CDR3, the DNA is TGCGCCAGCAGTGATCCAGCGGGGGGGCCCTATGAGCAGTTCTTC.